The next 29 T cell receptor beta chains were all read from a single sample in a study of neurological immune-mediated disorders. A single record per CDR3 protein comes from TCRdb applying MiXCR to the 5' RACE reads. The table shows 40,000 to 50,000 distinct CDR3 sequences, with about 2.5% occurring only once. The sequencing sample was made of PBMCs. Receptors were obtained from a man between 25 and 39 years old with multiple sclerosis.

This clonotype was recorded at least ten times. The chain carries TRBV5-1 and TRBJ2-3; D gene unclear. The germline V gene has CDR1 SGHRS and CDR2 YFSETQ. V was shortened by 0 bases and J by 2 bases, with 13 bases between the two germline ends. The CDR3 spans 16 residues. CDR3 sequence reads: CASSLVSADTTDTQYF. In nucleotides, the CDR3 is TGCGCCAGCAGCTTGGTTTCGGCGGATACCACAGATACGCAGTATTTT.

This clonotype was observed many times. The chain couples TRBV18 to TRBJ2-7, with D possibly being TRBD2 (5 bases). Germline CDR1 is KGHSH and CDR2 is LQKENI. Trimming left V 4 bases short and J 0 bases short, with 13 bases between. The CDR3 spans 15 residues. The CDR3 reads CASSLRGKSSYEQYF. Written as DNA, the CDR3 is TGTGCCAGCTCACTTCGGGGAAAAAGCTCCTACGAGCAGTACTTC.

Many counts were recorded for this clonotype. The genes are TRBV12-3 or TRBV12-4 and TRBJ2-5, with D unclear. With 3 bases removed from V and 2 bases from J, the gap between germline ends came to 10 bases. The CDR3 covers 14 residues. The CDR3 here is CASSLQPTQETQYF. CDR3 DNA sequence: TGTGCCAGCAGTTTGCAGCCAACACAAGAGACCCAGTACTTC.

This clonotype was detected only a few times. In nucleotides, the CDR3 is TGTGCCAGCAGGGAAGGGGCTAGCGGACGAAATGAGCAGTTCTTC. It is translated as CASREGASGRNEQFF. This chain connects TRBV7-2 to TRBJ2-1; TRBD2 matches 7 bases. J was trimmed by 7 bases and V by 6 bases; bases with no gene match: 12. The germline V gene has CDR1 SGHTA and CDR2 FQGNSA. There are 15 residues in the CDR3.

This clonotype was seen many times. The J gene is TRBJ1-4, the V gene TRBV7-2, with D maybe TRBD1 (6 bases). The CDR3 runs 15 residues. Trimming shortened V by 5 bases and J by 8 bases, and 18 bases separated the two germline ends. Germline values: CDR1 SGHTA, CDR2 FQGNSA. The CDR3: CASSHQQGLGEKLFF. In DNA form, the CDR3 reads TGTGCCAGCAGCCACCAACAGGGCTTAGGGGAAAAACTGTTTTTT. Full variable domain (outside the CDR3, taken from reference TRBV7-2 and TRBJ1-4): GAGVSQSPSNKVTEKGKDVELRCDPISGHTALYWYRQSLGQGLEFLIYFQGNSAPDKSGLPSDRFSAERTGGSVSTLTIQRTQQEDSAVYLCASSHQQGLGEKLFFGSGTQLSVL.

This clonotype was counted many times. This chain joins TRBV5-1 and TRBJ2-7; 10 bases line up with TRBD2. Looked up from germline, CDR1 is SGHRS and CDR2 is YFSETQ. The junction had 9 bases not matched to a gene; V was cut back by 0 bases and J by 6 bases. This CDR3 spans 16 amino acids. The CDR3 sequence: CASSLVASGSSLEQYF. CDR3 DNA: TGCGCCAGCAGCTTGGTTGCTAGCGGGAGTTCCCTCGAGCAGTACTTC.

This clonotype showed up just once. The rearrangement joins TRBV10-3 to TRBJ2-7, with D unresolved. The V gene's germline CDR1 is ENHRY and CDR2 SYGVKD. This CDR3 comprises 17 residues. Between the trimmed V and J ends, which lost 2 bases and 1 base, there was a span of 18 bases. The CDR3 reads CAISETPEVSRSYEQYF. In DNA, the CDR3 is TGTGCCATCAGTGAGACGCCCGAGGTTTCTAGATCCTACGAGCAGTACTTC.

This clonotype was seen ten or more times. This chain joins TRBV27 and TRBJ1-1; D call uncertain. Trimming shortened V by 8 bases and J by 7 bases, and 17 bases separated the two germline ends. Germline loops: CDR1 MNHEY, CDR2 SMNVEV (reference sequence). The CDR3 sequence is 13 residues long. The CDR3 loop reads CASRRAAYGEAFF. The CDR3 region has the DNA TGTGCCAGCCGTCGGGCGGCATATGGTGAAGCTTTCTTT.

This clonotype was detected ten times or more. The V call is TRBV4-1, the J call TRBJ2-7; unclear D gene. V was trimmed by 4 bases and J by 0 bases, leaving 10 bases between them. From germline, CDR1 is MGHRA and CDR2 YSYEKL. The CDR3 totals 14 residues. DNA for the CDR3: TGCGCCAGCAGCCCCGACATTCTCTCCTACGAGCAGTACTTC. Its translation: CASSPDILSYEQYF.

This clonotype was counted at least ten times. The rearrangement uses TRBV5-1 and TRBJ2-2, with 10 bases that match TRBD1. Germline V gene data show CDR1 as SGHRS and CDR2 as YFSETQ. CDR3 size: 16 residues. The V and J ends lost 3 bases and 4 bases, in that order; junction bases with no gene match: 6. The CDR3 sequence: CASSSRQGASTGELFF. For the CDR3, the DNA is TGCGCCAGCAGCTCACGACAGGGGGCGTCCACCGGGGAGCTGTTTTTT.

This clonotype was seen repeatedly, ten times or more. The chain joins TRBV20-1 to TRBJ2-6, with D unclear. V was shortened by 5 bases and J by 3 bases, with 8 bases between the two germline ends. This CDR3 region has 13 residues. The V gene's germline CDR1 is DFQATT and CDR2 SNEGSKA (reference sequence). The CDR3 here is CSAALNGANVLTF. DNA of the CDR3: TGCAGTGCTGCGCTGAATGGGGCCAACGTCCTGACTTTC.

There are many counts of this clonotype. The chain employs TRBV27 and TRBJ1-5; TRBD1 might be the D (5 bases). V was clipped by 8 bases and J by 1 base, with 9 bases between them. This CDR3 region has 13 residues. CDR1 and CDR2 from the germline V gene are MNHEY and SMNVEV (reference sequence). The CDR3 region has the DNA TGTGCCAGCGCGGGACCGAGCAATCAGCCCCAGCATTTT. The encoded protein is CASAGPSNQPQHF.

This clonotype was seen many times. The rearrangement links TRBV5-1 to TRBJ2-7; 9 bases agree with TRBD1. From germline, CDR1 is SGHRS and CDR2 YFSETQ. This CDR3 spans 14 amino acids. V was clipped by 2 bases and J by 5 bases; unmatched bases: 5. The CDR3 here is CASSLDRGADEQYF. The CDR3 DNA sequence: TGCGCCAGCAGCTTAGACAGGGGGGCCGACGAGCAGTACTTC. The full variable domain, with the rest looked up from reference TRBV5-1 and TRBJ2-7, is KAGVTQTPRYLIKTRGQQVTLSCSPISGHRSVSWYQQTPGQGLQFLFEYFSETQRNKGNFPGRFSGRQFSNSRSEMNVSTLELGDSALYLCASSLDRGADEQYFGPGTRLTVT.

The sample holds a few counts of this clonotype. The CDR3 nucleotides are TGTGCCAGCAGTTTCGACAGTGATAGCTCTGGGGCCAACGTCCTGACTTTC. It is translated as CASSFDSDSSGANVLTF. This chain connects TRBV12-3 or TRBV12-4 to TRBJ2-6, with TRBD1 as a possible D gene (5 bases). This CDR3 is 17 amino acids long. The V and J ends lost 3 bases and 0 bases respectively, with 12 bases between them.

This clonotype occurred many times. The J gene is TRBJ2-6, the V gene TRBV5-1; no clear D gene. Germline V gene data show CDR1 as SGHRS and CDR2 as YFSETQ. The CDR3 contains 17 residues. With 7 bases removed from V and 3 bases from J, the gap between germline ends came to 20 bases. DNA for the CDR3: TGCGCCAGCGGGGAAGCATCTGGGTTCGGTGGGGCCAACGTCCTGACTTTC. It codes for CASGEASGFGGANVLTF.

The sample holds many counts of this clonotype. The chain joins TRBV3-1 to TRBJ1-1, with 7 bases identical to TRBD1. Germline CDR1 LGHDT, CDR2 YNNKEL (reference sequence). The CDR3 consists of 14 residues. Germline trimming cut 4 bases from V and 0 bases from J; bases unmatched to any gene: 2. The CDR3 DNA is TGTGCCAGCAGCCCGGGACAGATGAACACTGAAGCTTTCTTT. It codes for CASSPGQMNTEAFF.

This clonotype was found many times. The V call is TRBV7-2, the J call TRBJ2-7; possible D gene TRBD2, 5 bases. V was clipped by 1 base and J by 3 bases, with 10 bases between them. The V gene's germline CDR1 is SGHTA and CDR2 FQGNSA. There are 14 residues in the CDR3. CDR3 sequence reads: CASSLVGISYEQYF. CDR3 DNA sequence: TGTGCCAGCAGCTTAGTCGGGATAAGCTACGAGCAGTACTTC.

This clonotype was detected ten times or more. The chain employs TRBV5-1 and TRBJ2-2; D possibly corresponds to TRBD1 (5 bases). The CDR3 sequence is 16 residues long. V was pared by 7 bases and J by 7 bases, with 23 bases between. Per the germline V gene, CDR1 is SGHRS and CDR2 is YFSETQ. DNA for the CDR3: TGCGCCAGCCATCCCCGAAATTCAGGGTCTGGCGGGGAGCTGTTTTTT. It yields the protein CASHPRNSGSGGELFF.

This clonotype was detected many times. The genes are TRBV6-5 and TRBJ2-3, with D uncertain. V gave up 3 bases and J gave up 6 bases, with 4 bases separating them. The V gene's germline CDR1 is MNHEY and CDR2 SVGAGI. There are 11 residues in the CDR3. CDR3 in DNA: TGTGCCAGCAGTTATCGGGATACGCAGTATTTT. Protein sequence: CASSYRDTQYF.

This clonotype appeared many times. The chain uses TRBV4-2 and TRBJ2-1; a weak D match, TRBD1 (5 bases). Per germline, CDR1 LGHNA and CDR2 YNFKEQ. The CDR3 length is 20 residues. The V end lost 0 bases, the J end lost 0 bases, and 21 bases lay between the germline ends. The CDR3 DNA is TGTGCCAGCAGCCAAGATACCGCTCCGGCAACAGGAACCTCCTACAATGAGCAGTTCTTC. It encodes CASSQDTAPATGTSYNEQFF.

There are many counts of this clonotype. The V and J genes are TRBV12-3 or TRBV12-4 and TRBJ2-1, with 10 bases identical to TRBD1. CDR3 size: 15 residues. Losses at the gene ends were 6 bases for V and 5 bases for J; bases not matched to a gene: 7. CDR3 loop: CASRSTGGLDNEQFF. The DNA of the CDR3 is TGTGCCAGCAGGTCGACAGGGGGCTTAGACAATGAGCAGTTCTTC.

This clonotype showed up many times. This sequence joins TRBV20-1 and TRBJ2-1; a possible D gene is TRBD2 (6 bases). V was cut by 0 bases and J by 5 bases, with 14 bases left in between. CDR3 length equals 15 residues. CDR1 and CDR2 (germline): DFQATT, SNEGSKA (reference sequence). CDR3 amino acids: CSARDIAGGDNEQFF. Here the CDR3 DNA reads TGCAGTGCTAGAGATATCGCGGGCGGGGACAATGAGCAGTTCTTC.

This clonotype was picked up many times. For the CDR3, the DNA is TGTGCCAGCAGCTTAGCGAGGGGTGGCTACACCTTC. This sequence encodes CASSLARGGYTF. This rearrangement joins TRBV7-9 to TRBJ1-2; maybe TRBD1 (5 bases). The CDR3 covers 12 residues. Trimming left V 0 bases short and J 7 bases short, with 6 bases between. Looked up from germline, CDR1 is SEHNR and CDR2 is FQNEAQ (reference sequence).

This clonotype has a count of ten or more. The chain recombines TRBV20-1 with TRBJ2-7; D unclear. This CDR3 spans 16 amino acids. Per germline, CDR1 DFQATT and CDR2 SNEGSKA (reference sequence). V was pared by 1 base and J by 0 bases, with 16 bases between. The CDR3 DNA sequence: TGCAGTGCTAGAGGGATGGGAACACGCTCCTCCTACGAGCAGTACTTC. This encodes CSARGMGTRSSYEQYF.

In its sample, this clonotype was seen many times. The chain carries TRBV20-1 and TRBJ2-3; a possible D gene is TRBD2 (6 bases). In germline, CDR1 is DFQATT, CDR2 SNEGSKA (reference sequence). The V end lost 5 bases, the J end lost 3 bases, and 9 bases lay between the germline ends. This CDR3 region has 12 residues. The CDR3 nucleotides are TGCAGTGCTGGGACTCCTACAGATACGCAGTATTTT. The encoded protein is CSAGTPTDTQYF.

This clonotype was seen many times. This rearrangement joins TRBV5-1 to TRBJ2-1, with D tentatively TRBD1 or TRBD2 (5 bases each). V lost 1 base and J lost 9, with 17 bases in between. This CDR3 is built from 15 residues. Germline V lookup: CDR1 SGHRS, CDR2 YFSETQ. CDR3 residues: CASSLIRDGRGEQFF. Here the CDR3 DNA reads TGCGCCAGCAGCTTGATAAGGGACGGGCGTGGTGAGCAGTTCTTC.

This clonotype has a count of ten or more. The CDR3 DNA is TGCGCCAGCAGCCAACCAGCGAGCTATGGCTACACCTTC. Translation: CASSQPASYGYTF. The chain links TRBV4-1 to TRBJ1-2; D is uncertain. The CDR3 loop spans 13 amino acids. CDR1 and CDR2 (germline): MGHRA, YSYEKL. Trimming shortened V by 2 bases and J by 4 bases, and 8 bases separated the two germline ends.

With respect to this clonotype: A much larger clone lies one base from this, so it may be a read error. The chain uses TRBV20-1 and TRBJ2-1, with TRBD1 matching over 11 bases. CDR3 length equals 17 residues. Germline CDR1 and CDR2: DFQATT and SNEGSKA (reference sequence). In DNA form, the CDR3 reads TGCAGTGCTAGAATCAAATTCCGGGACAGGGGGTTAAATGCGCAGTTCTTC. Its protein product is CSARIKFRDRGLNAQFF.

This clonotype was seen repeatedly, ten times or more. This chain links TRBV6-2 or TRBV6-3 with TRBJ2-7, with 7 bases identical to TRBD1. The CDR3 runs to 14 residues. After removal of 5 bases from V and 0 bases from J, the junction contained 4 bases not matched to a gene. Germline V CDR1 and CDR2: MNHEY, SVGEGT. The CDR3: CASSKGQSSYEQYF. The CDR3, as DNA: TGTGCCAGCAGTAAGGGACAGAGCTCCTACGAGCAGTACTTC.